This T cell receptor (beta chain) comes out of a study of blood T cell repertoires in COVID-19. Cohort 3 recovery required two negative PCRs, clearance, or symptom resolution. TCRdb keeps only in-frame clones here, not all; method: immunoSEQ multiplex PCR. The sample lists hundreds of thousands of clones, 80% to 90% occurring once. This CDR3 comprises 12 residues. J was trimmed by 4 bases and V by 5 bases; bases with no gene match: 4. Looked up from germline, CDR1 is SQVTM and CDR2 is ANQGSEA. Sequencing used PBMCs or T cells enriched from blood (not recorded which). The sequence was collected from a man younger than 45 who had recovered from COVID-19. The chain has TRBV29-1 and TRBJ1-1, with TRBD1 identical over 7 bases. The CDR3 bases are TGCAGCGTTTTGGACAGGAGCACTGAAGCTTTCTTT. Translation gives CSVLDRSTEAFF.